The rows below give T cell receptor beta chains drawn from one sample of a study of shared clonotypes between healthy human individuals. The assay was immunoSEQ multiplex PCR, and TCRdb's table has in-frame clones only and misses some. Of over 2,000,000 clones in the sample, about 94% are singletons; the top ten hold more than 1.5%. Sequencing was done on a sample of naive CD8+ T cells from PBMCs. Source of these receptors: a man between 18 and 35 years old in good health. Some clones in this sample may be carry-over from other donors' samples. Each CDR3 is given with its conserved first and last residue. The order of the fields is V gene, J gene, CDR3 protein.

>TRBV28|TRBJ2-3
CASSSWTSVSTDTQYF
>TRBV7-2|TRBJ2-3
CASSLVTADTQYF
>TRBV5-6|TRBJ2-5
CASRQQGLYLETQYF
>TRBV29-1|TRBJ2-2
CSAVGGTGELFF
>TRBV2|TRBJ2-2
CASSFTIIRATAGELFF
>TRBV18|TRBJ2-7
CASSPGGTGGLEQYF
>TRBV5-8|TRBJ2-7
CASSRDRAYEQYF
>TRBV7-3|TRBJ2-7
CASSLNGIREQYF
>TRBV7-8|TRBJ2-7
CASSSLGATNSYEQYF
>TRBV30|TRBJ1-5
CAWSVNGEEPQHF
>TRBV7-6|TRBJ2-7
CASSLANGQKYEQYF
>TRBV30|TRBJ1-2
CAWSVPLGYTF
>TRBV10-1|TRBJ2-2
CASSLAGVGTGELFF
>TRBV19|TRBJ2-7
CASSLRLANYEQYF
>TRBV12-5|TRBJ1-5
CASGSEGEVGQPQHF
>TRBV10-1|TRBJ2-5
CASRPGAGDLQETQYF
>TRBV19|TRBJ1-2
CASSIDAGPYGYTF
>TRBV7-3|TRBJ2-1
CASSVEAIGDNEQFF
>TRBV9|TRBJ2-3
CASSPTFSSIVPDTQYF
>TRBV27|TRBJ2-7
CASSLRGTGFIEQYF
>TRBV7-8|TRBJ2-1
CASSRDLYNEQFF
>TRBV9|TRBJ1-2
CASSVVAGGNYGYTF
>TRBV28|TRBJ1-5
CASSDRTTGRYQPQHF
>TRBV7-2|TRBJ2-1
CASSYFLRNEQFF
>TRBV4-3|TRBJ2-1
CASSPFLGVISSYNEQFF
>TRBV13|TRBJ2-1
CASSLWTSAYNEQFF
>TRBV25-1|TRBJ2-1
CASSEGRFNEQFF
>TRBV27|TRBJ1-1
CASRASKIFSNTEAFF
>TRBV5-6|TRBJ2-7
CASSWRDRGYEQYF
>TRBV21-1|TRBJ2-7
CASSKGSLLAEKFYEQYF
>TRBV19|TRBJ1-1
CASSFGPGSTVRAFF
>TRBV19|TRBJ1-1
CASSIDLWGYEAFF
>TRBV27|TRBJ2-2
CASRGPFGATGELFF
>TRBV6-5|TRBJ2-7
CASSNTQGYPYEQYF
>TRBV30|TRBJ1-2
CALYLRRGPNYGYTF
>TRBV29-1|TRBJ2-2
CSVEAWLPGQANTGELFF
>TRBV9|TRBJ2-3
CASTVGGGRTDTQYF
>TRBV4-3|TRBJ2-7
CASSQISSGDEQYF
>TRBV6-6|TRBJ2-3
CASSLSVGGTDTQYF
>TRBV9|TRBJ2-1
CASSVAVAEYYNEQFF
>TRBV7-9|TRBJ2-1
CASSLVGGPYNEQFF
>TRBV6-6|TRBJ1-4
CASSPLAGTEEKLFF
>TRBV7-9|TRBJ2-1
CASSLATSGAWNEQFF
>TRBV7-2|TRBJ2-7
CASSFNRVIMDEQYF
>TRBV25-1|TRBJ1-5
CASRRSTGGNQPQHF
>TRBV27|TRBJ2-7
CASRSLDSSYEQYF
>TRBV15|TRBJ1-4
CATSRDSRAEEKLFF
>TRBV4-1|TRBJ2-7
CASSQFPGLALSYEQYF
>TRBV9|TRBJ2-7
CASSPLAGGPYEQYF